The T cell receptor beta chain under discussion was sequenced for a study of cytomegalovirus exposure and HLA in healthy donors. The table came from immunoSEQ multiplex PCR; TCRdb's copy has only in-frame clones and leaves some out. Of roughly 90,000 clones in the sample, 85% were seen once. Whole-study findings and limits: The investigators catalogued 164 TCR beta chains as cytomegalovirus-associated.

Germline trimming cut 5 bases from V and 0 bases from J; bases unmatched to any gene: 3. Germline V gives CDR1 MGHRA, CDR2 YSYEKL. The CDR3 loop spans 15 amino acids. Only a few counts were recorded for this clone. Its antigen is unidentified. This chain connects TRBV4-1 to TRBJ2-3; the match to TRBD2 covers 9 bases. This receptor was identified in a man between 18 and 29 years old in good health and CMV-seropositive. Sample: PBMCs. The CDR3 spells CASSSLAGSTDTQYF. In nucleotides, the CDR3 is TGCGCCAGCAGCTCACTAGCGGGTAGCACAGATACGCAGTATTTT.